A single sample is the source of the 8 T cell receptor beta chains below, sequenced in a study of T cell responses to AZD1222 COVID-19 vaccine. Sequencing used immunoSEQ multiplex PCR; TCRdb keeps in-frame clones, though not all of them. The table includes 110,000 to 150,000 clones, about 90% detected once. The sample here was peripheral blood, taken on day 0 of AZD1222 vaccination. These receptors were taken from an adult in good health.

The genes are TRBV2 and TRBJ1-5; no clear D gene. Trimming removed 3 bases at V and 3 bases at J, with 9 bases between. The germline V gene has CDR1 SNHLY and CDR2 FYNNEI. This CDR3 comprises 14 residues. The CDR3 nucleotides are TGTGCCAGCAGTGAGTCCACGGACAATCAGCCCCAGCATTTT. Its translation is CASSESTDNQPQHF.

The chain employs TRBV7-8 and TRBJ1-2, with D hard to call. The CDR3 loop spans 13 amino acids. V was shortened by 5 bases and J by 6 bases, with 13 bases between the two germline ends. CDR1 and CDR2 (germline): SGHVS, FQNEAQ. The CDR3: CASSQQSRDGYTF. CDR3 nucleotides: TGTGCCAGCAGCCAACAGTCAAGAGATGGCTACACCTTC. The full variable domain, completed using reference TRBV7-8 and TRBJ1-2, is GAGVSQSPRYKVAKRGQDVALRCDPISGHVSLFWYQQALGQGPEFLTYFQNEAQLDKSGLPSDRFFAERPEGSVSTLKIQRTQQEDSAVYLCASSQQSRDGYTFGSGTRLTVV.

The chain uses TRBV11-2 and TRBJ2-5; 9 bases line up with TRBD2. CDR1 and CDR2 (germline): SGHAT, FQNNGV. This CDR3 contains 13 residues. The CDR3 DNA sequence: TGTGCTTCGGCGGGGGGGTACCAAGAGACCCAGTACTTC. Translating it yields CASAGGYQETQYF.

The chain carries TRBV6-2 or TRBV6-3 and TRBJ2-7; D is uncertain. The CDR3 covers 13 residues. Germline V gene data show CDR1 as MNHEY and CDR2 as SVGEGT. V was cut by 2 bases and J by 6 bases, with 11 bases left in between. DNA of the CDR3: TGTGCCAGCAGTTACACGCCCGTGGGCGAGCAGTACTTC. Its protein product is CASSYTPVGEQYF.

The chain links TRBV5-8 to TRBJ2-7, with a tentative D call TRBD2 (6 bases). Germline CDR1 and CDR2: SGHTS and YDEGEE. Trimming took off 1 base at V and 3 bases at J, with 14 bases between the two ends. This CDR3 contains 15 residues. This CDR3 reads CASSLYDGSRYEQYF. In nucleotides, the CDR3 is TGTGCCAGCAGCTTGTACGACGGGAGCCGCTACGAGCAGTACTTC.

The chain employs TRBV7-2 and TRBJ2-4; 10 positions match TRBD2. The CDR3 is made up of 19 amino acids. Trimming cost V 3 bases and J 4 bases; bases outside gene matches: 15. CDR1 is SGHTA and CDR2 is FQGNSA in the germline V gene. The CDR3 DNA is TGTGCCAGCAGCTTGGGGACTAGCGCGGGGGTCGGGGGTAAAAACATTCAGTACTTC. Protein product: CASSLGTSAGVGGKNIQYF.

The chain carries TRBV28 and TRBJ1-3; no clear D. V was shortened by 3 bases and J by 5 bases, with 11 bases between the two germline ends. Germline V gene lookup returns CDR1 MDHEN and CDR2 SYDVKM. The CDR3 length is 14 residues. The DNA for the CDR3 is TGTGCCAGCAGTTTTTTGGGAGGCCGAAACACCATATATTTT. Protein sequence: CASSFLGGRNTIYF.

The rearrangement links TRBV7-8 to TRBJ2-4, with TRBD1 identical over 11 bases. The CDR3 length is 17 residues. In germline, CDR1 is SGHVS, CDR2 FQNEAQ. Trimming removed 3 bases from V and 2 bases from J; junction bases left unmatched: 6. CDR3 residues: CASSLDRGRVTKNIQYF. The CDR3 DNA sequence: TGTGCCAGCAGCTTGGACAGGGGGCGCGTCACCAAAAACATTCAGTACTTC.